This entry lists 18 T cell receptor beta chains sequenced from one sample in a study of neurological immune-mediated disorders. The time point: longitudinal time-point 3. One entry per CDR3 protein results from TCRdb running MiXCR on the 5' RACE reads. This repertoire shows approximately 84,000 distinct CDR3 sequences, 3.5% to 5.5% found once; its top ten account for roughly 5.6%. The sample comprised PBMCs. The source of these receptors is a woman aged 60 to 75 with multiple sclerosis.

This clonotype was detected ten times or more. This chain connects TRBV14 to TRBJ2-2; D is unclear. The CDR3 consists of 13 residues. The germline gives CDR1 SGHDN, CDR2 FVKESK. V dropped 6 bases and J dropped 1 base, with 6 bases sitting between them. Written as DNA, the CDR3 is TGTGCCAGCAGTCCTCAGAACACCGGGGAGCTGTTTTTT. Amino acids: CASSPQNTGELFF.

This clonotype was observed at least ten times. The rearrangement links TRBV5-1 to TRBJ1-2; 11 bases are shared with TRBD1. Germline lookup yields CDR1 SGHRS and CDR2 YFSETQ. V lost 0 bases, J lost 10 bases, and 8 bases stayed unmatched. The CDR3 is 15 amino acids. The CDR3 is CASSLVPTGQGAYTF. DNA for the CDR3: TGCGCCAGCAGCTTGGTCCCCACAGGACAGGGGGCCTACACCTTC.

This clonotype showed up just a few times. The chain carries TRBV15 and TRBJ2-5; D may be TRBD1 (6 bases). The CDR3 covers 16 residues. The V gene lost 3 bases and the J gene lost 4 bases, with 18 bases spanning the gap. Germline-derived CDR1 and CDR2 are LNHNV and YYDKDF (reference sequence). The CDR3 DNA is TGTGCCACCAGCAGTAACACAGGGTATAACGTAGAGACCCAGTACTTC. This translates into CATSSNTGYNVETQYF. Full variable domain (remainder filled in from reference TRBV15 and TRBJ2-5): DAMVIQNPRYQVTQFGKPVTLSCSQTLNHNVMYWYQQKSSQAPKLLFHYYDKDFNNEADTPDNFQSRRPNTSFCFLDIRSPGLGDTAMYLCATSSNTGYNVETQYFGPGTRLLVL.

This clonotype was counted many times. The chain is built from TRBV5-1 and TRBJ2-1; 9 bases are shared with TRBD2. CDR3 length equals 17 residues. Germline assignment: CDR1 SGHRS and CDR2 YFSETQ. V shed 0 bases and J 0 bases; nucleotides not matched to a gene: 4. The CDR3 spells CASSLDGRGGSYNEQFF. The CDR3 region has the DNA TGCGCCAGCAGCTTGGATGGGCGGGGGGGCTCCTACAATGAGCAGTTCTTC. Full variable domain (rest looked up from reference TRBV5-1 and TRBJ2-1): KAGVTQTPRYLIKTRGQQVTLSCSPISGHRSVSWYQQTPGQGLQFLFEYFSETQRNKGNFPGRFSGRQFSNSRSEMNVSTLELGDSALYLCASSLDGRGGSYNEQFFGPGTRLTVL.

This clonotype was counted ten times or more. The rearrangement links TRBV18 to TRBJ1-2; TRBD1 might be the D (6 bases). V lost 8 bases and J lost 1, with 14 bases in between. This CDR3 is 14 amino acids long. The germline V gene encodes CDR1 KGHSH and CDR2 LQKENI. The CDR3 DNA sequence: TGTGCCAGCCACCCGGGACACTTTAACTATGGCTACACCTTC. It specifies CASHPGHFNYGYTF.

This clonotype was seen many times. The chain couples TRBV14 to TRBJ2-2, with D perhaps TRBD2 (5 bases). V dropped 8 bases and J dropped 2 bases, with 6 bases sitting between them. Germline values: CDR1 SGHDN, CDR2 FVKESK. This CDR3 has 12 amino acids. In nucleotides, the CDR3 is TGTGCCAGCGGACTCAACACCGGGGAGCTGTTTTTT. It translates to CASGLNTGELFF.

This clonotype was recorded at least ten times. The chain carries TRBV6-5 and TRBJ2-7, with 10 bases identical to TRBD2. This CDR3 comprises 15 residues. The germline V gene has CDR1 MNHEY and CDR2 SVGAGI. V was clipped by 1 base and J by 4 bases; unmatched bases: 4. The CDR3 spells CASSYWTSGNYEQYF. CDR3 nucleotide sequence: TGTGCCAGCAGTTACTGGACTAGCGGCAATTACGAGCAGTACTTC.

This clonotype was observed at least ten times. The chain has TRBV6-1 and TRBJ1-6, with D hard to call. CDR1 and CDR2 (germline): MNHNS, SASEGT. The CDR3 extends over 13 amino acids. Trimming cost V 7 bases and J 7 bases, with 11 bases left between them. CDR3 sequence: CASIRGVNSPLHF. CDR3 bases: TGTGCCAGCATACGGGGAGTGAATTCACCCCTCCACTTT.

The table lists this clonotype with many counts. V is TRBV5-1 and J is TRBJ2-2, with D perhaps matching TRBD1 (6 bases). The CDR3 is 15 residues long. Deletions cut 6 bases from V and 3 bases from J, with 15 bases between. The germline gives CDR1 SGHRS, CDR2 YFSETQ. CDR3 sequence reads: CASMITPGDTGELFF. CDR3 coding DNA: TGCGCCAGCATGATTACCCCAGGGGACACCGGGGAGCTGTTTTTT.

At least ten counts were recorded for this clonotype. The V and J genes are TRBV4-1 and TRBJ2-2; a weak D match, TRBD1 (5 bases). The CDR3 extends over 17 amino acids. The germline gives CDR1 MGHRA, CDR2 YSYEKL. Trimming pared 4 bases from V and 6 bases from J, leaving 21 bases between. The CDR3 bases are TGCGCCAGCAGCCTAGGCCCCACAGGCAGGCGGTCCGGGGAGCTGTTTTTT. It encodes CASSLGPTGRRSGELFF.

Ten or more counts support this clonotype. The chain uses TRBV11-2 and TRBJ2-1; D is uncertain. Germline CDR1 reads SGHAT; CDR2 reads FQNNGV. The CDR3 is 12 amino acids. Trimming left V 0 bases short and J 6 bases short, with 3 bases between. The CDR3 DNA reads as TGTGCCAGCAGCTTAGAATCCAATGAGCAGTTCTTC. As protein: CASSLESNEQFF. Combining the CDR3 with reference TRBV11-2 and TRBJ2-1 gives the whole variable domain EAGVAQSPRYKIIEKRQSVAFWCNPISGHATLYWYQQILGQGPKLLIQFQNNGVVDDSQLPKDRFSAERLKGVDSTLKIQPAKLEDSAVYLCASSLESNEQFFGPGTRLTVL.

In the case of this clonotype: A much larger clone differs by one base, so this may be a read error. Given the absence of the conserved phenylalanine or tryptophan at the CDR3 end, a read error is likely. This chain links TRBV7-8 with TRBJ1-2; 10 bases fit TRBD1. The CDR3 runs 13 residues. The V gene's germline CDR1 is SGHVS and CDR2 FQNEAQ. V was clipped by 4 bases and J by 4 bases; unmatched bases: 0. In DNA form, the CDR3 reads TGTGCCAGCAGCTGGGACAGGGGCTATGGCTACACCCTC. Encoded protein: CASSWDRGYGYTL.

Ten or more counts support this clonotype. This sequence joins TRBV20-1 and TRBJ1-2; TRBD1 matches 9 bases. This CDR3 is built from 16 residues. Germline CDR1 reads DFQATT; CDR2 reads SNEGSKA (reference sequence). V lost 5 bases and J lost 7; bases outside the gene matches: 17. The CDR3 here is CSASAGARDRAAGYTF. For the CDR3, the DNA is TGCAGTGCTTCCGCCGGGGCCCGGGACAGGGCTGCTGGCTACACCTTC.

This clonotype appeared many times. J is TRBJ1-2 and V is TRBV6-6; D is uncertain. Germline CDR1 and CDR2: MNHNY and SVGAGI (reference sequence). This CDR3 has 12 amino acids. V lost 2 bases and J 8 bases, leaving 9 bases between the germline ends. The CDR3 region is CASSYRRSGYTF. The DNA of the CDR3 is TGTGCCAGCAGTTACAGGCGAAGCGGCTACACCTTC.

The table lists this clonotype with many counts. The chain is built from TRBV6-6 and TRBJ2-2; the D gene is possibly TRBD1 (5 bases). CDR3 length: 14 residues. Germline lookup yields CDR1 MNHNY and CDR2 SVGAGI (reference sequence). Trimming removed 2 bases from V and 4 bases from J, with 8 bases in between. CDR3 sequence: CASSYRGSTGELFF. Written as DNA, the CDR3 is TGTGCCAGCAGTTACAGGGGATCCACCGGGGAGCTGTTTTTT.

This clonotype came up many times. The V gene is TRBV20-1, the J gene TRBJ1-5; 10 bases are a match to TRBD1. The germline CDR1 and CDR2 sequences are DFQATT and SNEGSKA (reference sequence). The CDR3 sequence is 17 residues long. V trimming: 2 bases; J trimming: 3 bases; junction bases outside the gene matches: 10. CDR3 sequence: CSARPGQGSLYNQPQHF. The CDR3 DNA reads TGCAGTGCTAGACCGGGACAGGGGTCGCTTTACAATCAGCCCCAGCATTTT.

There are many counts of this clonotype. The chain links TRBV5-1 to TRBJ2-3; the D gene is possibly TRBD1 (7 bases). Trimming removed 1 base from V and 4 bases from J, with 10 bases in between. Germline assignment: CDR1 SGHRS and CDR2 YFSETQ. The CDR3 runs to 14 residues. CDR3 amino acids: CASSLQGGADTQYF. For the CDR3, the DNA is TGCGCCAGCAGCTTGCAGGGGGGCGCAGATACGCAGTATTTT.

Many counts were recorded for this clonotype. This rearrangement joins TRBV5-1 to TRBJ2-5; D gene unclear. Trimming removed 1 base at V and 4 bases at J, with 14 bases between. The CDR3 has 15 amino acids. In germline, CDR1 is SGHRS, CDR2 YFSETQ. CDR3 protein: CASSLRARLGETQYF. CDR3 coding DNA: TGCGCCAGCAGCTTGAGGGCCAGGTTGGGAGAGACCCAGTACTTC.